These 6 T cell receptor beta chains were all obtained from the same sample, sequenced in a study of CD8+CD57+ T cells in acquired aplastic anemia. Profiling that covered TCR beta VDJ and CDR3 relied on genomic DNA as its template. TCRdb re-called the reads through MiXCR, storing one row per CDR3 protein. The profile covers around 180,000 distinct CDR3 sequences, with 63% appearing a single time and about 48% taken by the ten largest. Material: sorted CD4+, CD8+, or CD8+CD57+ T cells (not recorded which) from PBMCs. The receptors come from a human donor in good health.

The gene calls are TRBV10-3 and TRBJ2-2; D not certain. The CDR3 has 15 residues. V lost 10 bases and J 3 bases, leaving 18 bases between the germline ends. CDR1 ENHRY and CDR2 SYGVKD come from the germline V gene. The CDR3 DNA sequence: TGTGCCAGCAAGAAGAAAGGAGAGGACACCGGGGAGCTGTTTTTT. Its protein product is CASKKKGEDTGELFF.

CDR3 residues: CASSQVVTDTQYF. The CDR3 DNA is TGTGCCAGCAGCCAAGTTGTAACAGATACGCAGTATTTT. The rearrangement links TRBV7-3 to TRBJ2-3; D is unresolved. Germline CDR1 and CDR2: SGHTA and FQGTGA. The CDR3 loop spans 13 amino acids. Between the trimmed V and J ends, which lost 5 bases and 3 bases, there was a span of 9 bases.

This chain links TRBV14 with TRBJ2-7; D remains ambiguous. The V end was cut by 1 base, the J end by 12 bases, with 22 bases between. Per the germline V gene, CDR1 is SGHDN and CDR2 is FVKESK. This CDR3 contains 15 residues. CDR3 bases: TGTGCCAGCAGCCAAGGACCGGTGTCAAAATACTCTACGTACTTC. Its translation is CASSQGPVSKYSTYF.

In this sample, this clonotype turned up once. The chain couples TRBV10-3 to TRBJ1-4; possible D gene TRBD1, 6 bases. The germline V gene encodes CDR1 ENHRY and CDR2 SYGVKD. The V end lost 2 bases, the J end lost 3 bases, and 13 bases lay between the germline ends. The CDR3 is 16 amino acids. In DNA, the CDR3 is TGTGCCATCAGTGAGGGAAGGACAGCCGCTAATGAAAAACTGTTTTTT. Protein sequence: CAISEGRTAANEKLFF.

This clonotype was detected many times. The CDR3 nucleotides are TGTGCCAGCAGCTTCGGCCAGCAAGAGACCCAGTACTTC. Protein product: CASSFGQQETQYF. This chain connects TRBV7-3 to TRBJ2-5, with D uncertain. V was trimmed by 3 bases and J by 2 bases, leaving 7 bases between them. Germline-derived CDR1 and CDR2 are SGHTA and FQGTGA. This CDR3 is 13 amino acids long.

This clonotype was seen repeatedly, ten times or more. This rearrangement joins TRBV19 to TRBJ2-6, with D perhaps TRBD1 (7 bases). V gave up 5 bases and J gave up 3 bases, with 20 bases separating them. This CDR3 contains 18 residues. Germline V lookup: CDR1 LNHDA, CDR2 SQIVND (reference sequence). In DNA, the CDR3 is TGTGCCAGTAGTTTTACGAGGGCAGGGGGACTTGGGGCCAACGTCCTGACTTTC. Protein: CASSFTRAGGLGANVLTF.